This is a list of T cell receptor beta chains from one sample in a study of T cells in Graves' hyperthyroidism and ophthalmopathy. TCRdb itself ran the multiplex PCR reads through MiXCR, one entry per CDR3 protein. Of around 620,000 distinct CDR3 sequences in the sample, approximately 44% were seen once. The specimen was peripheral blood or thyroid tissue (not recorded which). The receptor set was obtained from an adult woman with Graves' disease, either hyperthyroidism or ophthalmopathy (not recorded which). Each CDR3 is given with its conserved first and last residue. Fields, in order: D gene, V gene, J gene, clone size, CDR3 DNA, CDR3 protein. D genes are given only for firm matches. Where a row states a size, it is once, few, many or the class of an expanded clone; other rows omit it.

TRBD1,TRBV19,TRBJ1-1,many,TGTGCCAGCCGGGACAGGGGGATGATAACTGAAGCTTTCTTT,CASRDRGMITEAFF
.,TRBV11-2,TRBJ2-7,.,TGTGCCAGCAGCTTAGGGAGGGGGAGGTACGAGCAGTACTTC,CASSLGRGRYEQYF
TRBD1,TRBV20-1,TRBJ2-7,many,TGCAGTGCTTCACCCCGGGACAGACATTTTTACGAGCAGTACTTC,CSASPRDRHFYEQYF
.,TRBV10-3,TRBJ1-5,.,TGTGCCATTACGACGCAGGGTGGTCAGCCCCAGCATTTT,CAITTQGGQPQHF
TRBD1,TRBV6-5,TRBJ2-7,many,TGTGCCAGCAGTTCCTACTCGACAGGGTCCCACGAGCAGTACTTC,CASSSYSTGSHEQYF
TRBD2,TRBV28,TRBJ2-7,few,TGTGCCAGCAGTTTAATTGAGGGAGCGGGAGGGACCTACGAGCAGTACTTC,CASSLIEGAGGTYEQYF
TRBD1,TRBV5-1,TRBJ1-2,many,TGCGCCAGCAGAACCGGACAGGGCTATGGCTACACCTTC,CASRTGQGYGYTF
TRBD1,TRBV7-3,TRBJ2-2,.,TGTGCCAGCAGCCCCGACAGGGACAACACCGGGGAGCTGTCTTGG,CASSPDRDNTGELSW
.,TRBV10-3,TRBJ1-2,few,TGTGCCATCAGTGCAGGAACTAACTATGGCTACACCTTC,CAISAGTNYGYTF
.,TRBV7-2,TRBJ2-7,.,TGTGCCAGCAGCTTAAAGTCCGGAGGGGAAGGCGAGCAGTACTTC,CASSLKSGGEGEQYF
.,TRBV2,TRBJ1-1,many,TGTGCCAGCAGTGAAGCAGGAGGGAACACTGAAGCTTTCTTT,CASSEAGGNTEAFF
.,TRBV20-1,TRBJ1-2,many,TGCAGTGCGGGGGGTGAATATGGCTACACCTTC,CSAGGEYGYTF
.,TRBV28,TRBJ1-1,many,TGTGCCAGCAGAACACCAGCGAACACTGAAGCTTTCTTT,CASRTPANTEAFF
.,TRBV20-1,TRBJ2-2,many,TGCAGTGCTAATTCCCTGAAACTAGGGAACACCGGGGAGCTGTTTTTT,CSANSLKLGNTGELFF
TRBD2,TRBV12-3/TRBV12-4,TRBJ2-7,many,TGTGCCAGCAGTTTGGGACTAGCGGGACCCTACGAGCAGTACTTC,CASSLGLAGPYEQYF
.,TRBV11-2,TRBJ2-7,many,TGTGCCAGCAGCTTGAACAGGGTCTACGAGCAGTACTTC,CASSLNRVYEQYF
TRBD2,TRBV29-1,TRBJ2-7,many,TGCAGCGTCGTTGCCTCGAGCGGGGCGTGGGAGCAGTACTTC,CSVVASSGAWEQYF
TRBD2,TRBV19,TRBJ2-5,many,TGTGCCAGTAGTATCAGGCGCGGACTAGCGGCCCGGCGGCAAGAGACCCAGTACTTC,CASSIRRGLAARRQETQYF
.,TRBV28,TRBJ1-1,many,TGTGCCAGCAGTCTAGAGGGTCTTGAAGCTTTCTTT,CASSLEGLEAFF
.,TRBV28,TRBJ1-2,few,TGTGCCAGCAGTTTATTGGGACGGCCAACAAGATATGGCTACACCTTC,CASSLLGRPTRYGYTF
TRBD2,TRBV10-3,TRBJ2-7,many,TGTGCCATCAGTGATAGCGGGAGGTCCTACGAGCAGTACTTC,CAISDSGRSYEQYF
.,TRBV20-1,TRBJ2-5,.,TGCAGTGCTAGCTTCCCCGAGGGGCGAGAGACCCAGTACTTC,CSASFPEGRETQYF